This entry lists 32 T cell receptor beta chains sequenced from one sample in a study of cytomegalovirus exposure and HLA in healthy donors. The PCR contained 60 Vbeta and 13 Jbeta primers. Here immunoSEQ multiplex PCR was the method, and the copy in TCRdb shows in-frame clones only, minus some. The data hold approximately 130,000 clones, with roughly four fifths observed a single time. The sample consisted of PBMCs. The receptor source for this set is a man younger than 35 in good health and CMV-seronegative.

The sample holds a few counts of this clone. This rearrangement joins TRBV4-1 to TRBJ2-5, with D perhaps matching TRBD2 (5 bases). The better agreement between TRBJ2-7 and the DNA end casts doubt on the J call. This CDR3 is built from 18 residues. Germline V gene sequence: CDR1 MGHRA, CDR2 YSYEKL. CDR3: CASSQDPLGVAINYEQYF. Written as DNA, the CDR3 is TGCGCCAGCAGCCAAGACCCCCTCGGGGTAGCCATTAACTACGAGCAGTACTTC.

V and J are TRBV18 and TRBJ2-2; the match to TRBD2 covers 14 bases. V gave up 0 bases and J gave up 6 bases; unmatched junction bases: 6. This CDR3 has 18 amino acids. Per germline, CDR1 KGHSH and CDR2 LQKENI. CDR3 amino acids: CASSPPGLAGAAAGELFF. CDR3 nucleotide sequence: TGTGCCAGCTCACCACCGGGACTAGCGGGGGCCGCGGCCGGGGAGCTGTTTTTT.

The chain combines TRBV5-1 with TRBJ2-2; 10 bases are shared with TRBD2. The CDR3 sequence is 17 residues long. J lost 5 bases, V lost 4 bases, and 11 bases had no gene match. Germline CDR1 SGHRS, CDR2 YFSETQ. The CDR3 reads CASSPEVLAGETGELFF. CDR3 sequence (DNA): TGCGCCAGCAGCCCGGAGGTGCTAGCGGGGGAAACCGGGGAGCTGTTTTTT.

This chain links TRBV27 with TRBJ2-5, with a tentative D call TRBD2 (6 bases). The CDR3 spans 16 residues. CDR1 and CDR2 (germline): MNHEY, SMNVEV (reference sequence). Trimming took 6 bases from V and 2 from J, leaving 19 bases between them. CDR3 residues: CASSSLIYGGQETQYF. The CDR3 DNA reads as TGTGCCAGCAGCTCCTTGATATACGGGGGTCAAGAGACCCAGTACTTC.

This chain uses TRBV10-3 with TRBJ1-5; 9 bases map to TRBD1. The CDR3 is 12 residues long. The germline V gene encodes CDR1 ENHRY and CDR2 SYGVKD. The trim removed 9 bases at V and 5 bases at J, leaving 2 bases unmatched. DNA of the CDR3: TGTGCCATTCGACAGGGGGATCAGCCCCAGCATTTT. Translated, it gives CAIRQGDQPQHF.

This chain joins TRBV19 and TRBJ1-4; TRBD1 matches 7 bases. J lost 2 bases, V lost 4 bases, and 4 bases had no gene match. Germline values: CDR1 LNHDA, CDR2 SQIVND (reference sequence). This CDR3 is built from 15 residues. The CDR3 reads CASSNRGSTNEKLFF. The DNA of the CDR3 is TGTGCCAGTAGTAACAGGGGATCGACTAATGAAAAACTGTTTTTT.

The CDR3 sequence: CASSVDLAAGELFF. CDR3 DNA: TGTGCCAGCAGCGTAGACCTAGCCGCCGGGGAGCTGTTTTTT. J is TRBJ2-2 and V is TRBV9; weak D call: TRBD2 (5 bases). Germline CDR1 SGDLS, CDR2 YYNGEE. The CDR3 spans 14 residues. V was pared by 0 bases and J by 6 bases, with 9 bases between.

The chain links TRBV5-1 to TRBJ2-5, with TRBD1 matching 8 bases. The CDR3 is 13 residues long. Germline V gene sequence: CDR1 SGHRS, CDR2 YFSETQ. Germline trimming cut 5 bases from V and 3 bases from J; bases unmatched to any gene: 3. Here the CDR3 reads CASSPTGEETQYF. The DNA of the CDR3 is TGCGCCAGCAGTCCGACAGGGGAAGAGACCCAGTACTTC.

The rearrangement links TRBV6-4 to TRBJ2-1; 11 bases map to TRBD2. The trim removed 4 bases at V and 9 bases at J, leaving 8 bases unmatched. Germline lookup yields CDR1 MRHNA and CDR2 SNTAGT. The CDR3 consists of 15 residues. The CDR3 sequence is CASSAVAGGHSEQFF. Written as DNA, the CDR3 is TGTGCCAGCAGTGCCGTAGCGGGGGGGCATTCTGAGCAGTTCTTC.

This clone appeared a few times. Distinct nucleotide sequences in the sample also encode this CDR3. The chain is built from TRBV7-9 and TRBJ1-6; possibly TRBD1 for D (6 bases). Trimming removed 1 base at V and 3 bases at J, with 10 bases between. The CDR3 runs 16 residues. CDR1 and CDR2 (germline): SEHNR, FQNEAQ (reference sequence). The CDR3 DNA reads as TGTGCCAGCAGCTTAGGTCAGGGGTTCTATAATTCACCCCTCCACTTT. Protein product: CASSLGQGFYNSPLHF.

This clone was seen more than once but under ten times. The chain joins TRBV7-9 to TRBJ1-3; no clear D. V dropped 5 bases and J dropped 1 base, with 9 bases sitting between them. This CDR3 comprises 14 residues. CDR1 and CDR2 from the germline V gene are SEHNR and FQNEAQ (reference sequence). The chain's CDR3 is CASSPSTSGNTIYF. CDR3 nucleotide sequence: TGTGCCAGCAGCCCGAGTACTTCTGGAAACACCATATATTTT.

The V gene is TRBV5-1, the J gene TRBJ1-2; a possible D gene is TRBD1 (6 bases). Germline V gene sequence: CDR1 SGHRS, CDR2 YFSETQ. CDR3 length equals 14 residues. V was trimmed by 3 bases and J by 2 bases, leaving 11 bases between them. CDR3 residues: CASSYRQENYGYTF. The CDR3 DNA follows: TGCGCCAGCAGCTACCGACAGGAAAACTATGGCTACACCTTC.

The chain uses TRBV27 and TRBJ2-1; D possibly corresponds to TRBD1 (6 bases). CDR1 is MNHEY and CDR2 is SMNVEV in the germline V gene (reference sequence). Trimming left V 6 bases short and J 5 bases short, with 11 bases between. CDR3 length: 13 residues. In DNA, the CDR3 is TGTGCCAGCAGCTCCAGGGGTAACAATGAGCAGTTCTTC. The encoded protein is CASSSRGNNEQFF.

The V gene is TRBV4-1, the J gene TRBJ2-5; 10 bases align to TRBD2. This CDR3 has 19 residues. V shed 4 bases, J shed 1 base, and the junction held 15 bases outside the gene matches. The germline CDR1 and CDR2 sequences are MGHRA and YSYEKL. CDR3 sequence reads: CASSLRDRRLAGVQETQYF. The CDR3 DNA is TGCGCCAGCAGCCTGCGAGATCGGCGGCTAGCGGGGGTCCAAGAGACCCAGTACTTC.

This sequence joins TRBV7-2 and TRBJ2-5; D gene unclear. V gave up 5 bases and J gave up 6 bases, with 10 bases separating them. The germline V gene has CDR1 SGHTA and CDR2 FQGNSA. CDR3 length: 12 residues. For the CDR3, the DNA is TGTGCCAGCAGCCCTTACAGCCAGACCCAGTACTTC. Protein: CASSPYSQTQYF.

V gene TRBV11-2 combines with J gene TRBJ2-1, with unresolved D. Looked up from germline, CDR1 is SGHAT and CDR2 is FQNNGV. Trimming took 4 bases from V and 9 from J, leaving 19 bases between them. This CDR3 spans 15 amino acids. CDR3 in amino acids: CASSSKNLLGGEQFF. The CDR3 DNA reads as TGTGCCAGCAGCTCCAAGAACTTGCTAGGTGGTGAGCAGTTCTTC.

The J gene is TRBJ2-1, the V gene TRBV9; 10 nucleotides match TRBD2. The CDR3 extends over 16 amino acids. Germline V CDR1 and CDR2: SGDLS, YYNGEE. V trimming: 0 bases; J trimming: 9 bases; junction bases outside the gene matches: 9. This chain's CDR3 is CASSVGLAGALVEQFF. For the CDR3, the DNA is TGTGCCAGCAGCGTAGGTCTAGCGGGGGCGTTGGTTGAGCAGTTCTTC.

This chain uses TRBV25-1 with TRBJ2-1; 15 bases match TRBD2. The trim removed 9 bases at V and 10 bases at J, leaving 7 bases unmatched. The CDR3 sequence is 14 residues long. Germline loops: CDR1 MGHDK, CDR2 SYGVNS. CDR3 DNA: TGTGCCAGTGCTGGACTAGCGGGGGGGCGGGAGCAGTTCTTC. Translating it yields CASAGLAGGREQFF. The full variable domain, in which reference TRBV25-1 and TRBJ2-1 provide the parts outside the CDR3, is EADIYQTPRYLVIGTGKKITLECSQTMGHDKMYWYQQDPGMELHLIHYSYGVNSTEKGDLSSESTVSRIRTEHFPLTLESARPSHTSQYLCASAGLAGGREQFFGPGTRLTVL.

The chain employs TRBV6-5 and TRBJ1-5; the D gene is possibly TRBD1 (6 bases). Per germline, CDR1 MNHEY and CDR2 SVGAGI. Trimming took 4 bases from V and 6 from J, leaving 16 bases between them. The CDR3 extends over 15 amino acids. CDR3 residues: CASSSTTGYGQPQHF. The CDR3, as DNA: TGTGCCAGCAGTTCCACCACAGGGTACGGTCAGCCCCAGCATTTT.

The CDR3 DNA follows: TGTGCCAGTAGTAGAGGCGGGGTGACGAACACTGAAGCTTTCTTT. This sequence encodes CASSRGGVTNTEAFF. The V call is TRBV19, the J call TRBJ1-1; D ambiguous. Germline CDR1 is LNHDA and CDR2 is SQIVND (reference sequence). V shed 4 bases and J shed 1 base, with 13 bases lying between them. This CDR3 region has 15 residues. Complete variable domain (other parts from reference TRBV19 and TRBJ1-1): DGGITQSPKYLFRKEGQNVTLSCEQNLNHDAMYWYRQDPGQGLRLIYYSQIVNDFQKGDIAEGYSVSREKKESFPLTVTSAQKNPTAFYLCASSRGGVTNTEAFFGQGTRLTVV.

This clone was seen just once. V and J are TRBV9 and TRBJ1-2; D may be TRBD1 (6 bases). V dropped 6 bases and J dropped 6 bases, with 12 bases sitting between them. CDR1 is SGDLS, CDR2 YYNGEE, per germline. This CDR3 spans 12 amino acids. CDR3 protein: CASTGNRDGYTF. CDR3 sequence (DNA): TGTGCCAGCACCGGGAACAGGGATGGCTACACCTTC.

This chain links TRBV7-2 with TRBJ1-2; 10 positions match TRBD1. Germline loops: CDR1 SGHTA, CDR2 FQGNSA. J gave up 8 bases and V 4 bases, and 7 bases lay outside the gene matches. The CDR3 is made up of 14 amino acids. In DNA, the CDR3 is TGTGCCAGCAGCTCGCGGACAGGGGGTAGGGGCTACACCTTC. Its protein product is CASSSRTGGRGYTF.

The V and J genes are TRBV9 and TRBJ2-3, with a tentative D call TRBD1 (7 bases). Deletions cut 4 bases from V and 6 bases from J, with 21 bases between. The germline V gene encodes CDR1 SGDLS and CDR2 YYNGEE. The length of the CDR3 is 16 residues. The CDR3 DNA reads as TGTGCCAGCAGCACTTTAGGGGGCGGGGTATATGATACGCAGTATTTT. This translates into CASSTLGGGVYDTQYF.

This chain connects TRBV6-1 to TRBJ1-6; D unclear. The CDR3 has 13 amino acids. In germline, CDR1 is MNHNS, CDR2 SASEGT. Trimming took off 5 bases at V and 6 bases at J, with 8 bases between the two ends. The CDR3 nucleotides read TGTGCCAGCAGTCAGAATGGTAATTCACCCCTCCACTTT. The encoded protein is CASSQNGNSPLHF.

This chain connects TRBV6-5 to TRBJ1-2; TRBD1 is a possible D gene (5 bases). The CDR3 contains 15 residues. V was trimmed by 4 bases and J by 3 bases, leaving 15 bases between them. CDR1 is MNHEY, CDR2 SVGAGI, per germline. The chain's CDR3 is CASSSHGGDHYGYTF. CDR3 DNA sequence: TGTGCCAGCAGTTCCCACGGAGGGGACCACTATGGCTACACCTTC.

The chain joins TRBV6-5 to TRBJ2-3, with 8 bases lining up with TRBD1. Germline lookup yields CDR1 MNHEY and CDR2 SVGAGI. J lost 4 bases, V lost 6 bases, and 3 bases had no gene match. CDR3 length: 13 amino acids. For the CDR3, the DNA is TGTGCCAGCAGAAGGACAGGGTCAGATACGCAGTATTTT. Protein sequence: CASRRTGSDTQYF.

This sequence joins TRBV6-1 and TRBJ2-5; perhaps TRBD2 as D (7 bases). The DNA end lines up better with TRBJ2-7; the J call may be wrong. Per germline, CDR1 MNHNS and CDR2 SASEGT. The CDR3 is 14 residues long. The CDR3 region is CASKQGGSSYEQYF. CDR3 in DNA: TGTGCCAGTAAACAGGGAGGGAGCTCCTACGAGCAGTACTTC.

This chain connects TRBV19 to TRBJ2-1, with 7 bases fitting TRBD2. CDR1 is LNHDA, CDR2 SQIVND, per germline (reference sequence). The CDR3 consists of 14 residues. Unmatched junction bases numbered 1, after V lost 2 bases and J lost 3 bases. This CDR3 reads CASSILADYNEQFF. The CDR3 nucleotides read TGTGCCAGTAGTATACTAGCGGACTACAATGAGCAGTTCTTC.

This chain joins TRBV6-1 and TRBJ1-2; TRBD1 matches 10 bases. With V trimmed by 2 bases and J by 4 bases, 1 base remained unmatched. From germline, CDR1 is MNHNS and CDR2 SASEGT. This CDR3 region has 14 residues. The CDR3 coding sequence is TGTGCCAGCAGTGAACGGACAGGGGGCTATGGCTACACCTTC. Its translation is CASSERTGGYGYTF.

V gene TRBV6-6 combines with J gene TRBJ2-1; 10 bases line up with TRBD2. Unmatched junction bases numbered 8, after V lost 5 bases and J lost 7 bases. CDR3 length: 15 residues. CDR1 is MNHNY, CDR2 SVGAGI, per germline (reference sequence). The CDR3 reads CASSISGGAGNEQFF. In nucleotides, the CDR3 is TGTGCCAGCAGTATCAGCGGGGGGGCGGGGAATGAGCAGTTCTTC.

By proportion, this clone is medium-sized. The V gene is TRBV6-6, the J gene TRBJ2-7; D perhaps matches TRBD1 (6 bases). The germline V gene has CDR1 MNHNY and CDR2 SVGAGI (reference sequence). The V end lost 7 bases, the J end lost 1 base, and 14 bases lay between the germline ends. This CDR3 spans 14 amino acids. The CDR3 DNA reads TGTGCCAGCACCTCAGGACAGAATTCCTACGAGCAGTACTTC. Translating it yields CASTSGQNSYEQYF.

The genes are TRBV15 and TRBJ1-5; D remains ambiguous. Trimming stripped 0 bases from V and 3 bases from J, with 9 bases between. CDR1 is LNHNV and CDR2 is YYDKDF in the germline V gene (reference sequence). The CDR3 covers 15 residues. The CDR3, as DNA: TGTGCCACCAGCAGAGATGGCGGTTCCAATCAGCCCCAGCATTTT. Its protein product is CATSRDGGSNQPQHF.